Presented here are 16 T cell receptor beta chains from one specimen sequenced in a study of OX40 agonist ivuxolimab in advanced cancers. Profiled with immunoSEQ multiplex PCR; TCRdb holds only in-frame clones, not every one. The sample holds around 87,000 clones, approximately 94% seen once. Material: CD4+ or CD8+ T cells sorted from blood, obtained in a trial of the OX40 agonist ivuxolimab. These TCRs come from an adult with an advanced solid tumor such as melanoma, head and neck, liver or kidney cancer.

This chain uses TRBV7-2 with TRBJ2-2; a possible D gene is TRBD2 (5 bases). The V gene lost 4 bases and the J gene lost 11 bases, with 20 bases spanning the gap. Germline V CDR1 and CDR2: SGHTA, FQGNSA. The CDR3 runs to 15 residues. CDR3 in amino acids: CASSSQVAGYGELFF. CDR3 DNA sequence: TGTGCCAGCAGCTCGCAAGTTGCGGGTTATGGAGAGCTGTTTTTT.

The chain carries TRBV5-4 and TRBJ1-2; 8 bases fit TRBD1. This CDR3 has 13 amino acids. CDR1 SGHNT and CDR2 YYREEE come from the germline V gene (reference sequence). V shed 5 bases, J shed 1 base, and the junction held 1 base outside the gene matches. The CDR3 nucleotides read TGTGCCAGCAGGGGACAGGATAACTATGGCTACACCTTC. Its translation is CASRGQDNYGYTF.

The J gene is TRBJ2-1, the V gene TRBV6-1; no reliable D call. V lost 5 bases to trimming and J lost 4 bases, with 12 bases between them. Germline-derived CDR1 and CDR2 are MNHNS and SASEGT. This CDR3 comprises 14 residues. CDR3 coding DNA: TGTGCCAGCAGTTCGGCCCTCGGGTACAATGAGCAGTTCTTC. It yields the protein CASSSALGYNEQFF.

The chain recombines TRBV7-8 with TRBJ2-7, with no clear D. The germline CDR1 and CDR2 sequences are SGHVS and FQNEAQ. Between the trimmed V and J ends, which lost 2 bases and 6 bases, there was a span of 14 bases. This CDR3 spans 14 amino acids. The DNA for the CDR3 is TGTGCCAGCAGCTTACGAGGCGGTCCTGGCGAGCAGTACTTC. It is translated as CASSLRGGPGEQYF.

V gene TRBV28 combines with J gene TRBJ1-1; D gene uncertain. The CDR3 is 11 residues long. V was trimmed by 8 bases and J by 3 bases, leaving 7 bases between them. Germline CDR1 MDHEN, CDR2 SYDVKM. The CDR3, as DNA: TGTGCCAGCGGCTTGGACACTGAAGCTTTCTTT. It translates to CASGLDTEAFF.

The V call is TRBV5-4, the J call TRBJ2-2, with D tentatively TRBD1 (7 bases). Trimming removed 4 bases from V and 2 bases from J, with 18 bases in between. The germline V gene encodes CDR1 SGHNT and CDR2 YYREEE (reference sequence). The CDR3 extends over 17 amino acids. The chain's CDR3 is CASSGGETGSNTGELFF. The CDR3 bases are TGTGCCAGCAGCGGAGGGGAGACAGGGTCAAACACCGGGGAGCTGTTTTTT.

The chain uses TRBV6-5 and TRBJ2-3; D possibly matches TRBD1 or TRBD2 (6 bases each). CDR1 is MNHEY and CDR2 is SVGAGI in the germline V gene. The CDR3 covers 16 residues. V was clipped by 0 bases and J by 2 bases, with 12 bases between them. This CDR3 is CASSYSGGAFTDTQYF. The CDR3 coding sequence is TGTGCCAGCAGTTACTCCGGGGGCGCGTTCACAGATACGCAGTATTTT.

V is TRBV28 and J is TRBJ2-1; 14 bases are shared with TRBD2. Germline-derived CDR1 and CDR2 are MDHEN and SYDVKM. The CDR3 spans 20 residues. V was clipped by 5 bases and J by 0 bases; unmatched bases: 12. CDR3 sequence: CASSRPGLAGAPSSYNEQFF. CDR3 nucleotides: TGTGCCAGCAGTCGGCCGGGACTAGCGGGGGCCCCGAGCTCCTACAATGAGCAGTTCTTC.

The chain recombines TRBV2 with TRBJ1-2, with 8 positions matching TRBD1. V dropped 5 bases and J dropped 7; count of bases not matched to a gene: 21. From germline, CDR1 is SNHLY and CDR2 FYNNEI. CDR3 size: 18 residues. The CDR3 protein is CASSTVEDRASSGLGYTF. The CDR3 DNA reads as TGTGCCAGCAGTACTGTGGAGGACAGGGCTAGCTCTGGCCTTGGCTACACCTTC.

This clone occurred once. V usage is TRBV7-9 and J usage is TRBJ1-5; D remains ambiguous. Germline CDR1 SEHNR, CDR2 FQNEAQ (reference sequence). V lost 2 bases and J lost 7, with 6 bases in between. CDR3 length: 12 residues. As DNA, the CDR3 is TGTGCCAGCAGCTTATTTAACCAGCCCCAGCATTTT. Translation: CASSLFNQPQHF. The full variable domain, completed using reference TRBV7-9 and TRBJ1-5, is DTGVSQNPRHKITKRGQNVTFRCDPISEHNRLYWYRQTLGQGPEFLTYFQNEAQLEKSRLLSDRFSAERPKGSFSTLEIQRTEQGDSAMYLCASSLFNQPQHFGDGTRLSIL.

The chain is built from TRBV5-8 and TRBJ2-3, with 16 bases that match TRBD2. V gave up 4 bases and J gave up 3 bases; unmatched junction bases: 5. Per the germline V gene, CDR1 is SGHTS and CDR2 is YDEGEE. The CDR3 spans 17 residues. The CDR3 loop is CASSTGLAGGLTDTQYF. The CDR3, as DNA: TGTGCCAGCAGCACGGGACTAGCGGGAGGGCTGACAGATACGCAGTATTTT.

The V and J genes are TRBV19 and TRBJ2-2; D remains ambiguous. CDR3 size: 14 residues. Trimming took 5 bases from V and 2 from J, leaving 9 bases between them. Germline V gene lookup returns CDR1 LNHDA and CDR2 SQIVND (reference sequence). The CDR3 coding sequence is TGTGCCAGTAGTTGGGGTCTTAACACCGGGGAGCTGTTTTTT. Protein product: CASSWGLNTGELFF.

The chain uses TRBV10-3 and TRBJ1-2, with a possible D match to TRBD1 (6 bases). Trimming left V 2 bases short and J 8 bases short, with 15 bases between. The germline V gene has CDR1 ENHRY and CDR2 SYGVKD. The CDR3 totals 14 residues. CDR3 sequence: CAISEAGGRSGYTF. As DNA, the CDR3 is TGTGCCATCAGTGAGGCGGGGGGCCGGTCGGGCTACACCTTC.

The chain is built from TRBV28 and TRBJ2-7; weak D call: TRBD2 (5 bases). CDR1 is MDHEN and CDR2 is SYDVKM in the germline V gene. V was pared by 3 bases and J by 0 bases, with 12 bases between. The CDR3 totals 15 residues. CDR3 sequence reads: CASSFSIGSSYEQYF. CDR3 in DNA: TGTGCCAGCAGTTTCTCTATAGGGAGCTCCTACGAGCAGTACTTC.

This clone was recorded only once. The chain joins TRBV2 to TRBJ2-3; TRBD2 might be the D (7 bases). The germline gives CDR1 SNHLY, CDR2 FYNNEI. This CDR3 has 16 amino acids. V was cut by 6 bases and J by 0 bases, with 16 bases left in between. The CDR3 sequence is CASRLRGATSTDTQYF. The CDR3 DNA is TGTGCCAGCAGGTTACGGGGGGCGACTAGCACAGATACGCAGTATTTT.

The chain employs TRBV4-2 and TRBJ1-5; no clear D. The CDR3 loop spans 13 amino acids. Germline V gene lookup returns CDR1 LGHNA and CDR2 YNFKEQ. The V end was cut by 5 bases, the J end by 2 bases, with 7 bases between. The CDR3 nucleotides read TGTGCCAGCAGCTTGGATGGCAATCAGCCCCAGCATTTT. Translated: CASSLDGNQPQHF.